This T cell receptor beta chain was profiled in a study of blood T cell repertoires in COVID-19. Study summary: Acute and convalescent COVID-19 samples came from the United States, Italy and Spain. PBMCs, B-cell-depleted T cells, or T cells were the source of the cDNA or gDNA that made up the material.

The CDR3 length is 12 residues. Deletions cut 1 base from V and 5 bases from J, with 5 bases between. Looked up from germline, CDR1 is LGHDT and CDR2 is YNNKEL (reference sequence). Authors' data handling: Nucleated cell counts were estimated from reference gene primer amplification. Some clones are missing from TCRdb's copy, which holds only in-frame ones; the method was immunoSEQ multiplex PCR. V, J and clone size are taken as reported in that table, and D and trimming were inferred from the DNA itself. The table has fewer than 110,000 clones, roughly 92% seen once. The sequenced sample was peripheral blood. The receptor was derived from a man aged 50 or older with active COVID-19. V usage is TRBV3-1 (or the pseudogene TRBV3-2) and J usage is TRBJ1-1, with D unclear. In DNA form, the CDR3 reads TGTGCCAGCAGCCAAGCGTTAACTGAAGCTTTCTTT. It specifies CASSQALTEAFF.